The 20 T cell receptor beta chains below come from one sample, sequenced in a study of blood T cell repertoires in COVID-19. This table comes from immunoSEQ multiplex PCR, and its TCRdb copy is limited to in-frame clones, with some not included. The table shows about 190,000 clones, with less than 85% occurring only once. Sequencing was carried out using peripheral blood. The receptors stem from a man aged 50 or older who had recovered from COVID-19.

The chain couples TRBV10-1 to TRBJ2-3; D perhaps matches TRBD1 (5 bases). Germline V CDR1 and CDR2: WNHNN, SYGVQD (reference sequence). The germline V and J ends were trimmed by 10 bases and 3 bases, with 14 bases remaining between them. The CDR3 covers 13 residues. In DNA, the CDR3 is TGCGCCACCAGACCCCCAGGGACAGATACGCAGTATTTT. This encodes CATRPPGTDTQYF.

The CDR3: CASTIQGSDTEAFF. The CDR3 DNA reads as TGTGCCAGCACCATCCAGGGAAGTGACACTGAAGCTTTCTTT. This rearrangement joins TRBV7-9 to TRBJ1-1; tentative D call: TRBD1 (5 bases). The CDR3 covers 14 residues. V was shortened by 7 bases and J by 3 bases, with 15 bases between the two germline ends. Per germline, CDR1 SEHNR and CDR2 FQNEAQ (reference sequence). The full variable domain, in which reference TRBV7-9 and TRBJ1-1 provide the parts outside the CDR3, is DTGVSQNPRHKITKRGQNVTFRCDPISEHNRLYWYRQTLGQGPEFLTYFQNEAQLEKSRLLSDRFSAERPKGSFSTLEIQRTEQGDSAMYLCASTIQGSDTEAFFGQGTRLTVV.

This clone was picked up many times. Additional DNA sequences in this sample encode the identical CDR3. CDR3 in DNA: TGTGCCAGCAGCCAATCAGGGGGAAACACCGGGGAGCTGTTTTTT. This encodes CASSQSGGNTGELFF. This chain joins TRBV3-1 (or the pseudogene TRBV3-2) and TRBJ2-2; 7 bases map to TRBD1. The CDR3 is 15 amino acids. The ends lost 2 bases at V and 2 bases at J; junction bases unmatched: 2. Germline V gene lookup returns CDR1 LGHDT and CDR2 YNNKEL (reference sequence).

The gene calls are TRBV3-1 (or the pseudogene TRBV3-2) and TRBJ2-7; 8 bases agree with TRBD2. The CDR3 consists of 17 residues. Germline CDR1 reads LGHDT; CDR2 reads YNNKEL (reference sequence). With 0 bases clipped from V and 6 bases from J, the junction kept 13 bases outside the gene matches. The DNA of the CDR3 is TGTGCCAGCAGCCAAGAGAGGTATGCGGGAGGTCTAAGCGAGCAGTACTTC. This codes for CASSQERYAGGLSEQYF.

In its sample, this clone ranks as medium-sized. The genes are TRBV27 and TRBJ2-3; unclear D gene. The CDR3 spans 16 residues. V dropped 5 bases and J dropped 2 bases, with 17 bases sitting between them. Germline assignment: CDR1 MNHEY and CDR2 SMNVEV (reference sequence). As DNA, the CDR3 is TGTGCCAGCAGTAGGAATAGCCTCCTGTCCACAGATACGCAGTATTTT. Protein product: CASSRNSLLSTDTQYF.

The J gene is TRBJ1-1, the V gene TRBV19; the D is unclear. There are 14 residues in the CDR3. Germline CDR1 is LNHDA and CDR2 is SQIVND (reference sequence). Trimming left V 7 bases short and J 0 bases short, with 12 bases between. CDR3 residues: CASNEGGMNTEAFF. CDR3 bases: TGTGCCAGTAATGAGGGCGGTATGAACACTGAAGCTTTCTTT.

This chain connects TRBV3-1 (or the pseudogene TRBV3-2) to TRBJ2-7; possibly TRBD2 for D (5 bases). Trimming cost V 1 base and J 6 bases, with 19 bases left between them. Germline V CDR1 and CDR2: LGHDT, YNNKEL (reference sequence). This CDR3 has 16 amino acids. CDR3 nucleotides: TGTGCCAGCAGCCAAGCCTGGACTGAAGGGCGAGGCGAGCAGTACTTC. Encoded protein: CASSQAWTEGRGEQYF.

The gene calls are TRBV21-1 and TRBJ1-5. TRBV21-1 is described as a pseudogene. The CDR3 is 13 amino acids. The CDR3 nucleotides read TGTGCCAGCATTCCGCGGGGCGTCCAGCCCCAGCATTTT. Amino acid sequence: CASIPRGVQPQHF.

The CDR3 region is CASSYLPGLAGGGNTGELFF. Here the CDR3 DNA reads TGCGCCAGCAGCTACCTACCGGGACTAGCGGGAGGAGGGAACACCGGGGAGCTGTTTTTT. The V and J genes are TRBV5-1 and TRBJ2-2; 15 bases are shared with TRBD2. The CDR3 is made up of 20 amino acids. After removal of 3 bases from V and 1 base from J, the junction contained 10 bases not matched to a gene. CDR1 and CDR2 (germline): SGHRS, YFSETQ.

As DNA, the CDR3 is TGTGCCAGCAGCTCTATGACCGGGACAGTCACAGATACGCAGTATTTT. This translates into CASSSMTGTVTDTQYF. This rearrangement joins TRBV13 to TRBJ2-3; 7 bases line up with TRBD1. The germline CDR1 and CDR2 sequences are PRHDT and FYEKMQ (reference sequence). With 4 bases clipped from V and 2 bases from J, the junction kept 9 bases outside the gene matches. This CDR3 has 16 residues.

J is TRBJ2-7 and V is TRBV2; the match to TRBD1 covers 7 bases. Germline V gene data show CDR1 as SNHLY and CDR2 as FYNNEI. J gave up 0 bases and V 4 bases, and 6 bases lay outside the gene matches. The CDR3 length is 15 residues. The CDR3 sequence: CASSVTRGSSYEQYF. CDR3 bases: TGTGCCAGCAGTGTCACCAGGGGGTCCTCCTACGAGCAGTACTTC.

The chain employs TRBV28 and TRBJ1-1; D may be TRBD1 (6 bases). The CDR3 length is 15 residues. V lost 6 bases, J lost 0 bases, and 14 bases lay in between. Germline V gene lookup returns CDR1 MDHEN and CDR2 SYDVKM. In nucleotides, the CDR3 is TGTGCCAGCAGGAGACAGGCCTTCTTGAACACTGAAGCTTTCTTT. Its protein is CASRRQAFLNTEAFF. Drawing the rest from reference TRBV28 and TRBJ1-1, the complete variable domain is DVKVTQSSRYLVKRTGEKVFLECVQDMDHENMFWYRQDPGLGLRLIYFSYDVKMKEKGDIPEGYSVSREKKERFSLILESASTNQTSMYLCASRRQAFLNTEAFFGQGTRLTVV.

The chain is built from TRBV28 and TRBJ1-2, with unresolved D. Deletions cut 11 bases from V and 2 bases from J, with 12 bases between. The germline V gene has CDR1 MDHEN and CDR2 SYDVKM. The CDR3 is 12 amino acids. CDR3: CAGEGRNYGYTF. CDR3 DNA sequence: TGTGCCGGGGAGGGAAGAAACTATGGCTACACCTTC.

This chain uses TRBV5-6 with TRBJ2-5, with 8 bases that match TRBD2. Unmatched junction bases numbered 3, after V lost 2 bases and J lost 3 bases. The CDR3 covers 14 residues. Germline CDR1 and CDR2: SGHDT and YYEEEE. In nucleotides, the CDR3 is TGTGCCAGCAGCTTACTCGGGGGGGAAGAGACCCAGTACTTC. It is translated as CASSLLGGEETQYF.

This chain joins TRBV19 and TRBJ2-5; TRBD1 aligns across 8 bases. This CDR3 has 16 residues. The germline V gene has CDR1 LNHDA and CDR2 SQIVND (reference sequence). With 1 base clipped from V and 2 bases from J, the junction kept 6 bases outside the gene matches. CDR3 coding DNA: TGTGCCAGTAGTATAGTAGGGACAGGTAAACAAGAGACCCAGTACTTC. Translating gives CASSIVGTGKQETQYF.

This clone was detected a few times. The V call is TRBV30, the J call TRBJ1-4, with TRBD1 matching 7 bases. CDR1 and CDR2 from the germline V gene are GTSNPN and SVGIG (reference sequence). Trimming removed 1 base from V and 4 bases from J; junction bases left unmatched: 9. This CDR3 has 16 amino acids. The CDR3 DNA sequence: TGTGCCTGGAGTGAAGCATCCGACAGGGTTAATGAAAAACTGTTTTTT. As protein: CAWSEASDRVNEKLFF.

The chain uses TRBV7-3 and TRBJ2-7, with 8 bases identical to TRBD1. Germline loops: CDR1 SGHTA, CDR2 FQGTGA. After removal of 2 bases from V and 6 bases from J, the junction contained 6 bases not matched to a gene. The CDR3 length is 14 residues. Here the CDR3 reads CASSLADRASEQYF. The DNA for the CDR3 is TGTGCCAGCAGCTTAGCGGACAGGGCCTCCGAGCAGTACTTC.

This chain uses TRBV3-1 (or the pseudogene TRBV3-2) with TRBJ2-7; 8 bases match TRBD2. CDR3 length: 15 amino acids. Germline CDR1 and CDR2: LGHDT and YNNKEL (reference sequence). Trimming took 0 bases from V and 7 from J; bases not matched to a gene: 8. This chain's CDR3 is CASSQDLSGGREQYF. The CDR3 bases are TGTGCCAGCAGCCAAGATCTTTCGGGAGGGCGGGAGCAGTACTTC.

This clone showed up just once. V is TRBV10-2 and J is TRBJ2-7, with 10 nucleotides matching TRBD1. The CDR3 spans 14 residues. The V gene's germline CDR1 is WSHSY and CDR2 SAAADI. Trimming removed 7 bases from V and 6 bases from J; junction bases left unmatched: 9. Written as DNA, the CDR3 is TGCGCCAGCACCGGGACAGGGGAAGGGGCCGAGCAGTACTTC. This translates into CASTGTGEGAEQYF.

This chain connects TRBV5-6 to TRBJ2-2; D perhaps matches TRBD2 (5 bases). The CDR3 sequence is 15 residues long. The V end was cut by 0 bases, the J end by 4 bases, with 10 bases between. CDR1 is SGHDT and CDR2 is YYEEEE in the germline V gene. The DNA of the CDR3 is TGTGCCAGCAGCTTGGTCGGGGTGGCCACCGGGGAGCTGTTTTTT. Its protein product is CASSLVGVATGELFF.